What follows are 3 T cell receptor beta chains derived from one specimen sequenced in a study of liver allograft versus peripheral blood T cells. Background on the study: In transplanted livers, T cell receptor repertoires were compared with those found in the recipients' peripheral blood.

TCRdb redid the calling of the reads with MiXCR, one entry per CDR3 protein. The repertoire consists of some 7,000 distinct CDR3 sequences, with around 15% occurring once and the leading ten covering about 3%. The origin of the receptors is a human patient who had a liver transplant. Some of the T cells may derive from the graft donor.

This clonotype has just one count. This could be a read error, since a much larger clone is one nucleotide away. The chain recombines TRBV5-4 with TRBJ2-3; 12 bases agree with TRBD2. The germline CDR1 and CDR2 sequences are SGHNT and YYREEE (reference sequence). The CDR3 length is 17 residues. Here the CDR3 DNA reads TGTGCCAGCAGCTTGAGGCTAGCGGGGGGGCCCACAGATACGCGGTATTTT. It translates to CASSLRLAGGPTDTRYF. Looking up the rest from reference TRBV5-4 and TRBJ2-3 gives the full variable domain: ETGVTQSPTHLIKTRGQQVTLRCSSQSGHNTVSWYQQALGQGPQFIFQYYREEENGRGNFPPRFSGLQFPNYSSELNVNALELDDSALYLCASSLRLAGGPTDTRYFGPGTRLTVL.

In this sample, this clonotype is medium-sized (0.01 to 0.1%). The genes are TRBV19 and TRBJ2-7, with 11 bases matching TRBD1. Germline values: CDR1 LNHDA, CDR2 SQIVND (reference sequence). This CDR3 region has 14 residues. V lost 5 bases, J lost 5 bases, and 5 bases stayed unmatched. DNA of the CDR3: TGTGCCAGTAGTCAGGACAGGGGGCGCGACGAGCAGTACTTC. This gives the protein CASSQDRGRDEQYF.

This clonotype rates as medium-sized. The gene calls are TRBV27 and TRBJ2-1; D is unclear. This CDR3 is 14 amino acids long. Between the trimmed V and J ends, which lost 5 bases and 1 base, there was a span of 9 bases. Germline V gives CDR1 MNHEY, CDR2 SMNVEV (reference sequence). CDR3 bases: TGTGCCAGCAGTGGGTCCTGGTCCTACAATGAGCAGTTCTTC. Its translation: CASSGSWSYNEQFF.